The next 30 T cell receptor beta chains were all read from a single sample in a study of T cells in Graves' hyperthyroidism and ophthalmopathy. Amplified regions were TCR beta CDR3 sequences from RNA transcripts. First-round RT-PCR with HTBI primers amplified the TCR CDR3 region. From the multiplex PCR reads, TCRdb called clonotypes with MiXCR, one entry per CDR3 protein. The table includes almost 500,000 distinct CDR3 sequences, about 20% detected once. Sequenced: blood. Every receptor here comes from a woman aged 70-85 years with Graves' ophthalmopathy.

Concerning this clonotype: The junction and the germline gene differ at one end; a read error may be behind it. V is TRBV19 and J is TRBJ2-7; no reliable D call. The CDR3 has 15 residues. Germline CDR1 LNHDA, CDR2 SQIVND (reference sequence). The CDR3 DNA follows: TGTGCCAGCAGCTTAAGCCAGTTGGGTTCCTACGAGCAGCACTTC. Translating it yields CASSLSQLGSYEQHF.

In its sample, this clonotype was seen a few times. V is TRBV19 and J is TRBJ1-1; D gene unclear. This CDR3 is built from 12 residues. Germline CDR1 is LNHDA and CDR2 is SQIVND (reference sequence). The germline V and J ends were trimmed by 6 bases and 5 bases, with 10 bases remaining between them. The CDR3 loop is CASRAEWTEAFF. CDR3 nucleotide sequence: TGTGCCAGTAGAGCGGAGTGGACTGAAGCTTTCTTT.

J is TRBJ1-5 and V is TRBV19; no clear D gene. V lost 0 bases to trimming and J lost 0 bases, with 3 bases between them. The CDR3 extends over 14 amino acids. Germline V gives CDR1 LNHDA, CDR2 SQIVND (reference sequence). DNA for the CDR3: TGTGCCAGTAGTATAGACCATAGCAATCAGCCCCAGCATTTT. Translation: CASSIDHSNQPQHF.

This clonotype was found many times. The rearrangement links TRBV11-1 to TRBJ2-7; 8 bases align to TRBD1. V lost 4 bases, J lost 3 bases, and 8 bases stayed unmatched. The germline gives CDR1 SGHAT, CDR2 FQDESV (reference sequence). The CDR3 has 15 amino acids. CDR3 coding DNA: TGTGCCAGCAGCTCCGGACAGGGTGGTAGCTACGAGCAGTACTTC. Translation: CASSSGQGGSYEQYF.

The rearrangement joins TRBV3-1 to TRBJ1-4, with D unclear. The CDR3 loop spans 12 amino acids. V was cut by 1 base and J by 8 bases, with 5 bases left in between. CDR1 and CDR2 from the germline V gene are LGHDT and YNNKEL (reference sequence). The CDR3 DNA follows: TGTGCCAGCAGCCAAGTAAGGGAAAAACTGTTTTTT. This codes for CASSQVREKLFF.

This clonotype was found a few times. The V call is TRBV5-5, the J call TRBJ2-7; D is unclear. Per the germline V gene, CDR1 is SGHKS and CDR2 is YYEKEE (reference sequence). The CDR3 consists of 12 residues. Deletions cut 1 base from V and 6 bases from J, with 8 bases between. The CDR3 is CASSLFRSEQYF. The CDR3 coding sequence is TGTGCCAGCAGCTTGTTTCGGAGCGAGCAGTACTTC. The full variable domain, completed using reference TRBV5-5 and TRBJ2-7, is DAGVTQSPTHLIKTRGQQVTLRCSPISGHKSVSWYQQVLGQGPQFIFQYYEKEERGRGNFPDRFSARQFPNYSSELNVNALLLGDSALYLCASSLFRSEQYFGPGTRLTVT.

The rearrangement links TRBV2 to TRBJ2-6; the match to TRBD2 covers 8 bases. Trimming removed 6 bases from V and 2 bases from J; junction bases left unmatched: 0. This CDR3 is built from 14 residues. CDR1 is SNHLY, CDR2 FYNNEI, per germline. Here the CDR3 reads CASRRGAGANVLTF. The CDR3 coding sequence is TGTGCCAGCAGGCGGGGGGCTGGGGCCAACGTCCTGACTTTC.

The chain combines TRBV25-1 with TRBJ2-6, with TRBD1 matching over 9 bases. CDR1 and CDR2 (germline): MGHDK, SYGVNS. CDR3 length: 18 residues. The V and J ends lost 4 bases and 1 base, in that order; junction bases with no gene match: 8. The CDR3 sequence: CASSVSGTGFSGANVLTF. CDR3 sequence (DNA): TGTGCCAGCAGTGTTTCCGGGACAGGGTTTTCTGGGGCCAACGTCCTGACTTTC.

The CDR3 nucleotides are TGTGCCAGCCTCGGCCCCTTCGACACTGAAGCTTTCTTT. Protein: CASLGPFDTEAFF. The chain has TRBV19 and TRBJ1-1; D gene ambiguous. Germline CDR1 LNHDA, CDR2 SQIVND (reference sequence). Trimming pared 9 bases from V and 3 bases from J, leaving 14 bases between. The CDR3 totals 13 residues.

In this sample, this clonotype turned up a few times. The chain joins TRBV9 to TRBJ1-1; D is unclear. V lost 4 bases and J 1 base, leaving 11 bases between the germline ends. CDR1 is SGDLS, CDR2 YYNGEE, per germline. The CDR3 spans 14 residues. CDR3 sequence reads: CASSSGLENTEAFF. CDR3 coding DNA: TGTGCCAGCAGCTCAGGACTAGAGAACACTGAAGCTTTCTTT.

Many counts were recorded for this clonotype. The chain joins TRBV28 to TRBJ1-2, with D unclear. Trimming took 5 bases from V and 7 from J, leaving 14 bases between them. The length of the CDR3 is 13 residues. Germline CDR1 is MDHEN and CDR2 is SYDVKM. CDR3 DNA: TGTGCCAGCAGTCTCGGGTGGGTTCCTGGCTACACCTTC. It specifies CASSLGWVPGYTF.

In this sample, this clonotype turned up many times. V and J are TRBV12-3 or TRBV12-4 and TRBJ2-3; no clear D gene. V was trimmed by 5 bases and J by 5 bases, leaving 17 bases between them. CDR3 length equals 15 residues. This CDR3 is CASSPSNSAIDTQYF. DNA of the CDR3: TGTGCCAGCAGTCCAAGTAATTCGGCGATAGATACGCAGTATTTT.

This clonotype came up a few times. This chain joins TRBV10-3 and TRBJ2-3; tentative D call: TRBD2 (5 bases). Deletions cut 4 bases from V and 1 base from J, with 12 bases between. CDR1 is ENHRY, CDR2 SYGVKD, per germline. This CDR3 comprises 15 residues. The CDR3 protein is CAISGLPPGTDTQYF. The CDR3 nucleotides read TGTGCCATCAGTGGACTACCCCCGGGCACAGATACGCAGTATTTT.

The V call is TRBV7-8, the J call TRBJ1-1, with TRBD1 as a possible D gene (5 bases). With 3 bases removed from V and 1 base from J, the gap between germline ends came to 9 bases. The V gene's germline CDR1 is SGHVS and CDR2 FQNEAQ. CDR3 length equals 14 residues. The CDR3 is CASSFRAANTEAFF. DNA for the CDR3: TGTGCCAGCAGCTTCAGGGCCGCGAACACTGAAGCTTTCTTT.

This clonotype was recorded many times. The CDR3 coding sequence is TGTGCCAGCGTGTTAGCGGGAGAAGAGACCCAGTACTTC. It yields the protein CASVLAGEETQYF. The V call is TRBV28, the J call TRBJ2-5; 9 bases are shared with TRBD2. V lost 8 bases to trimming and J lost 3 bases; unmatched junction nucleotides: 4. Germline lookup yields CDR1 MDHEN and CDR2 SYDVKM. The CDR3 contains 13 residues.

This clonotype was picked up many times. The rearrangement links TRBV11-2 to TRBJ1-4; D perhaps matches TRBD1 (6 bases). Trimming pared 3 bases from V and 3 bases from J, leaving 8 bases between. Germline loops: CDR1 SGHAT, CDR2 FQNNGV. This CDR3 has 14 amino acids. DNA of the CDR3: TGTGCCAGCAGCTTCACAGGGTCTAATGAAAAACTGTTTTTT. It specifies CASSFTGSNEKLFF.

This clonotype was found a few times. Here the CDR3 reads CSATRLAGWEQYF. CDR3 in DNA: TGCAGTGCCACTCGACTAGCAGGCTGGGAGCAGTACTTC. V is TRBV20-1 and J is TRBJ2-7, with 7 bases matching TRBD2. Trimming at V came to 6 bases and at J to 7 bases, leaving 12 bases not matched to a gene. This CDR3 region has 13 residues. Germline assignment: CDR1 DFQATT and CDR2 SNEGSKA (reference sequence).

The V gene is TRBV9, the J gene TRBJ2-1; D is ambiguous. The V gene's germline CDR1 is SGDLS and CDR2 YYNGEE. The CDR3 has 15 residues. Between the trimmed V and J ends, which lost 7 bases and 0 bases, there was a span of 14 bases. The CDR3 here is CASSKRDSSYNEQFF. The CDR3 DNA reads as TGTGCCAGCTCCAAGCGCGATAGCTCCTACAATGAGCAGTTCTTC.

This clonotype has more than one count but fewer than ten. This chain joins TRBV2 and TRBJ1-6, with a weak D call TRBD1 (5 bases). V was shortened by 3 bases and J by 12 bases, with 15 bases between the two germline ends. The germline CDR1 and CDR2 sequences are SNHLY and FYNNEI. The CDR3 has 14 amino acids. In DNA form, the CDR3 reads TGTGCCAGCAGTGATGGGACGGGCTGGGAACCCCTCCACTTT. Translated: CASSDGTGWEPLHF.

The rearrangement joins TRBV5-1 to TRBJ1-1; 11 bases match TRBD1. The CDR3 has 15 amino acids. Germline CDR1 is SGHRS and CDR2 is YFSETQ. V was clipped by 2 bases and J by 3 bases; unmatched bases: 3. Here the CDR3 reads CASSFGTGGDTEAFF. CDR3 bases: TGCGCCAGCAGCTTTGGGACAGGGGGAGACACTGAAGCTTTCTTT.

This chain joins TRBV28 and TRBJ1-6, with TRBD1 matching 9 bases. Per germline, CDR1 MDHEN and CDR2 SYDVKM. V shed 3 bases, J shed 5 bases, and the junction held 5 bases outside the gene matches. This CDR3 region has 16 residues. CDR3 bases: TGTGCCAGCAGTTTTTGGGGACAGGGTAATAATTCACCCCTCCACTTT. Its translation: CASSFWGQGNNSPLHF.

The V gene is TRBV20-1, the J gene TRBJ1-4, with D perhaps matching TRBD1 (6 bases). The CDR3 spans 12 residues. CDR1 and CDR2 from the germline V gene are DFQATT and SNEGSKA (reference sequence). The CDR3 bases are TGCAGGCGGACAGCAACTAATGAAAAACTGTTTTTT. Its protein is CRRTATNEKLFF.

This clonotype was observed a few times. J is TRBJ1-2 and V is TRBV12-5, with D possibly matching TRBD1 (5 bases). CDR1 LGHNT and CDR2 FRNRAP come from the germline V gene. V shed 1 base and J shed 4 bases, with 16 bases lying between them. The CDR3 is 16 amino acids. CDR3 protein: CASGLGRDRFGYGYTF. Written as DNA, the CDR3 is TGTGCTAGTGGTTTGGGCCGGGACCGGTTTGGCTATGGCTACACCTTC. Using reference TRBV12-5 and TRBJ1-2 for the parts outside the CDR3, the full variable domain is DARVTQTPRHKVTEMGQEVTMRCQPILGHNTVFWYRQTMMQGLELLAYFRNRAPLDDSGMPKDRFSAEMPDATLATLKIQPSEPRDSAVYFCASGLGRDRFGYGYTFGSGTRLTVV.

This clonotype was seen a few times. The chain combines TRBV19 with TRBJ1-6; 7 bases are a match to TRBD1. Looked up from germline, CDR1 is LNHDA and CDR2 is SQIVND (reference sequence). This CDR3 spans 14 amino acids. Trimming at V came to 5 bases and at J to 9 bases, leaving 7 bases not matched to a gene. The CDR3: CASSPQHRGSPLHF. CDR3 coding DNA: TGTGCCAGTAGTCCTCAACACAGGGGTTCACCCCTCCACTTT. Full variable domain (outside the CDR3, taken from reference TRBV19 and TRBJ1-6): DGGITQSPKYLFRKEGQNVTLSCEQNLNHDAMYWYRQDPGQGLRLIYYSQIVNDFQKGDIAEGYSVSREKKESFPLTVTSAQKNPTAFYLCASSPQHRGSPLHFGNGTRLTVT.

The chain employs TRBV9 and TRBJ2-2, with D uncertain. From germline, CDR1 is SGDLS and CDR2 YYNGEE. The V end lost 1 base, the J end lost 0 bases, and 7 bases lay between the germline ends. The CDR3 has 15 residues. Here the CDR3 reads CASSVTTTNTGELFF. The CDR3 nucleotides are TGTGCCAGCAGCGTAACGACAACGAACACCGGGGAGCTGTTTTTT.

This clonotype was detected only a few times. The V call is TRBV20-1, the J call TRBJ1-2; 8 positions match TRBD1. Germline V gives CDR1 DFQATT, CDR2 SNEGSKA (reference sequence). The CDR3 covers 13 residues. V shed 6 bases and J 2 bases; nucleotides not matched to a gene: 5. DNA for the CDR3: TGCAGTGCCCGGGACAGGCTGAACTATGGCTACACCTTC. Protein: CSARDRLNYGYTF.

Ten or more counts support this clonotype. The rearrangement links TRBV7-2 to TRBJ1-2, with D unresolved. Germline lookup yields CDR1 SGHTA and CDR2 FQGNSA. Trimming removed 1 base from V and 4 bases from J, with 7 bases in between. The length of the CDR3 is 13 residues. In DNA form, the CDR3 reads TGTGCCAGCAGCTTAGGGTCGGTCTATGGCTACACCTTC. This translates into CASSLGSVYGYTF.

The chain employs TRBV11-3 and TRBJ2-5; D is undetermined. The CDR3 is made up of 16 amino acids. Germline CDR1 and CDR2: SGHNT and YENEEA. V was clipped by 1 base and J by 1 base, with 13 bases between them. The CDR3 nucleotides are TGTGCCAGCAGCTTAGGACCCCGACGGATCCAAGAGACCCAGTACTTC. As protein: CASSLGPRRIQETQYF. The complete variable domain, with remaining parts taken from reference TRBV11-3 and TRBJ2-5, reads EAGVVQSPRYKIIEKKQPVAFWCNPISGHNTLYWYLQNLGQGPELLIRYENEEAVDDSQLPKDRFSAERLKGVDSTLKIQPAELGDSAVYLCASSLGPRRIQETQYFGPGTRLLVL.

This chain links TRBV6-2 or TRBV6-3 with TRBJ2-3, with D possibly being TRBD1 (6 bases). CDR3 length: 15 amino acids. In germline, CDR1 is MNHEY, CDR2 SVGEGT. V dropped 6 bases and J dropped 4 bases, with 17 bases sitting between them. The CDR3 nucleotides are TGTGCCAGCAGGTACAGGGCGGTGGTGGCAGATACGCAGTATTTT. Translating it yields CASRYRAVVADTQYF.

The chain links TRBV3-1 to TRBJ2-7, with 7 nucleotides matching TRBD2. The CDR3 covers 14 residues. Germline loops: CDR1 LGHDT, CDR2 YNNKEL (reference sequence). With 4 bases clipped from V and 5 bases from J, the junction kept 8 bases outside the gene matches. For the CDR3, the DNA is TGTGCCAGCAGCCCAAGCGGGAAGTATAACGAGCAGTACTTC. Its protein product is CASSPSGKYNEQYF.